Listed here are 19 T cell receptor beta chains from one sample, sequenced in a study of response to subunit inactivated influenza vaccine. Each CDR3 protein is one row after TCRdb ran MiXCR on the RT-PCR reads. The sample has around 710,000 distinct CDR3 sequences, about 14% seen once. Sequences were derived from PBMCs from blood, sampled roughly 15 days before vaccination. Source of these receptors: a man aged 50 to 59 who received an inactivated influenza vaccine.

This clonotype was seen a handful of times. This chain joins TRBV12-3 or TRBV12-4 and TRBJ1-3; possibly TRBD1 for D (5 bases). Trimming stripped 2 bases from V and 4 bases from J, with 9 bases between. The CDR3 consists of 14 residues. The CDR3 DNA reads TGTGCCAGCAGTTTATCAGGGCACGGAAACACCATATATTTT. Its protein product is CASSLSGHGNTIYF.

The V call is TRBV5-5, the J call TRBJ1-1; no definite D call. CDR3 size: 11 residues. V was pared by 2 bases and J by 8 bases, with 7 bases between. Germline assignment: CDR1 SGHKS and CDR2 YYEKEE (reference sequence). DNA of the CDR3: TGTGCCAGCAGCTTTGTAGACGAAGCTTTCTTT. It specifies CASSFVDEAFF.

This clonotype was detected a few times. The CDR3 coding sequence is TGTGCCAGCAGTCCAACGGGACTAGCGGTACAAGAGACCCAGTACTTC. Its translation: CASSPTGLAVQETQYF. The chain joins TRBV6-1 to TRBJ2-5, with 11 bases that match TRBD2. Trimming took 5 bases from V and 2 from J; bases not matched to a gene: 7. CDR1 and CDR2 (germline): MNHNS, SASEGT. CDR3 length: 16 amino acids.

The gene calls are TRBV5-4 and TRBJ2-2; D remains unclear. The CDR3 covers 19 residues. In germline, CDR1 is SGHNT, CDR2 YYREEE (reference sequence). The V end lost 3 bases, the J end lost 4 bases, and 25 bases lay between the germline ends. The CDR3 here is CASSWAANPTRRGTGELFF. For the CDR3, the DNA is TGTGCCAGCAGCTGGGCTGCTAACCCAACACGACGCGGCACCGGGGAGCTGTTTTTT.

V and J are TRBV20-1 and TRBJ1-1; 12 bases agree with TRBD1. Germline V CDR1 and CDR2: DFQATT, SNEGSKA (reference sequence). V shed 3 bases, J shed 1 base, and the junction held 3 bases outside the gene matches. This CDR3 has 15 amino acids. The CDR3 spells CSASRDRGPNTEAFF. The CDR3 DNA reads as TGCAGTGCTAGCCGGGACAGGGGGCCGAACACTGAAGCTTTCTTT.

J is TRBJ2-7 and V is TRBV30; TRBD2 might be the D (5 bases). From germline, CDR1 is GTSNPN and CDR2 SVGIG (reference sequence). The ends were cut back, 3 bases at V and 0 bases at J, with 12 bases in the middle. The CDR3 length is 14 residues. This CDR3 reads CAWRRTGSSYEQYF. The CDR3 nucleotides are TGTGCCTGGAGAAGGACGGGGAGCTCCTACGAGCAGTACTTC. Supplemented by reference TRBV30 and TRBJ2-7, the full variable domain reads SQTIHQWPATLVQPVGSPLSLECTVEGTSNPNLYWYRQAAGRGLQLLFYSVGIGQISSEVPQNLSASRPQDRQFILSSKKLLLSDSGFYLCAWRRTGSSYEQYFGPGTRLTVT.

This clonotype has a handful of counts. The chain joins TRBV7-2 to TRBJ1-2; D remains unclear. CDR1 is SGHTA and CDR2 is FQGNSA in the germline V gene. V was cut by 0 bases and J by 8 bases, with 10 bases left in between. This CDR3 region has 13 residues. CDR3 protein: CASSLAPGGGYTF. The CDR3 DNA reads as TGTGCCAGCAGCTTAGCCCCCGGAGGCGGCTACACCTTC.

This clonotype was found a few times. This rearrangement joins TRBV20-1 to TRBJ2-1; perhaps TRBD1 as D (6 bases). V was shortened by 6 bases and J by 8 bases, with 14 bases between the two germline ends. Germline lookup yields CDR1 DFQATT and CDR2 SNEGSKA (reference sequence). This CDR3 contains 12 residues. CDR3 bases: TGCAGTGCGGGGTACAGGGTCGATGAGCAGTTCTTC. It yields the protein CSAGYRVDEQFF.

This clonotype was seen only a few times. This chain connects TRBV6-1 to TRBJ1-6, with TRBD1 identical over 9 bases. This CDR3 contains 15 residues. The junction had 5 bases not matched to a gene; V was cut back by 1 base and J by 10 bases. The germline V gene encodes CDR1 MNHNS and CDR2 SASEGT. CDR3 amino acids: CASSEVDRGESPLHF. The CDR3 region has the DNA TGTGCCAGCAGTGAAGTCGACAGGGGGGAATCACCCCTCCACTTT.

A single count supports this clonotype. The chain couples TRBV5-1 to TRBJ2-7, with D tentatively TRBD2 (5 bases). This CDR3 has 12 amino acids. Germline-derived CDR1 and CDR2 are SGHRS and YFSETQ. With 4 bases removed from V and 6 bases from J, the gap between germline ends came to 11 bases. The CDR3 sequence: CASSVPSTEQYF. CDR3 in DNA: TGCGCCAGCAGCGTCCCTAGCACCGAGCAGTACTTC.

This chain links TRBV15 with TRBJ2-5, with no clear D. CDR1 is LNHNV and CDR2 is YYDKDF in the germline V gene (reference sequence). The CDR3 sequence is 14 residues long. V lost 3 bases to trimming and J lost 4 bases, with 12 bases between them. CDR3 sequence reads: CATSSRALRETQYF. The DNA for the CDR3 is TGTGCCACCAGCAGCCGGGCCTTACGAGAGACCCAGTACTTC.

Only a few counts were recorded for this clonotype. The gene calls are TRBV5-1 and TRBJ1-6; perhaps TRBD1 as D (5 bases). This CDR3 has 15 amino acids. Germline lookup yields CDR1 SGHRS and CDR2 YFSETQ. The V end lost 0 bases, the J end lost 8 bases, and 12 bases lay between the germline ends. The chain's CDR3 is CASSLDGLGDSPLHF. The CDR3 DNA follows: TGCGCCAGCAGCTTGGATGGACTGGGGGATTCACCCCTCCACTTT.

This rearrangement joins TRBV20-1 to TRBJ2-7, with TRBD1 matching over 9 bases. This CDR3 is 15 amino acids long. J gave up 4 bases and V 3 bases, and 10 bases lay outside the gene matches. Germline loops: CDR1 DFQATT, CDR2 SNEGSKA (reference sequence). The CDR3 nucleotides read TGCAGTGCTAGCGGATTGACAGGGGGATTATACGAGCAGTACTTC. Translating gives CSASGLTGGLYEQYF.

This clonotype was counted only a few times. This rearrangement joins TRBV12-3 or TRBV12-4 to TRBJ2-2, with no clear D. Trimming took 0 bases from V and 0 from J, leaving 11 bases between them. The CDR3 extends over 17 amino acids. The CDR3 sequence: CASSLAEITPNTGELFF. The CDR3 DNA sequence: TGTGCCAGCAGTTTAGCAGAGATAACCCCGAACACCGGGGAGCTGTTTTTT.

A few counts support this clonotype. Written as DNA, the CDR3 is TGCGCCAGCAGTTCACTGGAGAACACTGAAGCTTTCTTT. Protein: CASSSLENTEAFF. V is TRBV5-1 and J is TRBJ1-1; D uncertain. The germline V gene encodes CDR1 SGHRS and CDR2 YFSETQ. V was pared by 5 bases and J by 1 base, with 9 bases between. CDR3 length equals 13 residues. The full variable domain, its missing parts supplied by reference TRBV5-1 and TRBJ1-1, is KAGVTQTPRYLIKTRGQQVTLSCSPISGHRSVSWYQQTPGQGLQFLFEYFSETQRNKGNFPGRFSGRQFSNSRSEMNVSTLELGDSALYLCASSSLENTEAFFGQGTRLTVV.

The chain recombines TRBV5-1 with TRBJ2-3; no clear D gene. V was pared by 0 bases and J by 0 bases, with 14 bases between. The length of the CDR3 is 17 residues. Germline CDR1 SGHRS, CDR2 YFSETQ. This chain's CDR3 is CASSLANGKDSTDTQYF. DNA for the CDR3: TGCGCCAGCAGCTTGGCCAATGGAAAAGATAGCACAGATACGCAGTATTTT.

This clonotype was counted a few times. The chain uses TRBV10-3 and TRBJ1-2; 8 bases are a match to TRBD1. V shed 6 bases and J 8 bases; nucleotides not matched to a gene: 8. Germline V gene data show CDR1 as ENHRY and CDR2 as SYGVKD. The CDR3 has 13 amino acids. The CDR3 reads CAISPDRGRGYTF. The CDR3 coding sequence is TGTGCCATCAGCCCTGACAGGGGTCGCGGCTACACCTTC.

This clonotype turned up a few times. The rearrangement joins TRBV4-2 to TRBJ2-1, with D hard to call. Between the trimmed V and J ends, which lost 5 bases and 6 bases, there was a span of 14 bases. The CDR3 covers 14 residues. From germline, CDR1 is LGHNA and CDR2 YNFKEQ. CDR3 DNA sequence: TGTGCCAGCAGCGAGGCCGGGTACGGCAATGAGCAGTTCTTC. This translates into CASSEAGYGNEQFF.

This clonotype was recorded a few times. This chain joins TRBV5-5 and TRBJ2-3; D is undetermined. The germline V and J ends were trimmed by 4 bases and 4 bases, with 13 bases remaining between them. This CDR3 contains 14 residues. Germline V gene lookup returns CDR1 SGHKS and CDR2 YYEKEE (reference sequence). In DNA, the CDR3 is TGTGCCAGCAGCAAGGGCCGGTTTGCAGATACGCAGTATTTT. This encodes CASSKGRFADTQYF.